This T cell receptor (beta chain) was recorded in a study of response to subunit inactivated influenza vaccine. This clonotype was counted between two and nine times. The antigen remains unidentified. One entry per CDR3 protein results from TCRdb running MiXCR on the RT-PCR reads. The sample holds approximately 700,000 distinct CDR3 sequences, more than 15% seen once. Study-wide findings and caveats: There was a suggestion from the authors that each seasonal influenza vaccination recruits few new T cells.

The sequence came from a man aged 45-60 years who received an inactivated influenza vaccine. Sequencing was performed on PBMCs from blood, taken 12 days after vaccination.

The CDR3 DNA follows: TGTGCCAGCTCCGCCCACCTGCGACATCCACAGTTCTTC. This encodes CASSAHLRHPQFF. The chain carries TRBV2 and TRBJ2-1, with unresolved D. The germline V gene encodes CDR1 SNHLY and CDR2 FYNNEI. V was shortened by 8 bases and J by 13 bases, with 21 bases between the two germline ends. The CDR3 is 13 residues long.